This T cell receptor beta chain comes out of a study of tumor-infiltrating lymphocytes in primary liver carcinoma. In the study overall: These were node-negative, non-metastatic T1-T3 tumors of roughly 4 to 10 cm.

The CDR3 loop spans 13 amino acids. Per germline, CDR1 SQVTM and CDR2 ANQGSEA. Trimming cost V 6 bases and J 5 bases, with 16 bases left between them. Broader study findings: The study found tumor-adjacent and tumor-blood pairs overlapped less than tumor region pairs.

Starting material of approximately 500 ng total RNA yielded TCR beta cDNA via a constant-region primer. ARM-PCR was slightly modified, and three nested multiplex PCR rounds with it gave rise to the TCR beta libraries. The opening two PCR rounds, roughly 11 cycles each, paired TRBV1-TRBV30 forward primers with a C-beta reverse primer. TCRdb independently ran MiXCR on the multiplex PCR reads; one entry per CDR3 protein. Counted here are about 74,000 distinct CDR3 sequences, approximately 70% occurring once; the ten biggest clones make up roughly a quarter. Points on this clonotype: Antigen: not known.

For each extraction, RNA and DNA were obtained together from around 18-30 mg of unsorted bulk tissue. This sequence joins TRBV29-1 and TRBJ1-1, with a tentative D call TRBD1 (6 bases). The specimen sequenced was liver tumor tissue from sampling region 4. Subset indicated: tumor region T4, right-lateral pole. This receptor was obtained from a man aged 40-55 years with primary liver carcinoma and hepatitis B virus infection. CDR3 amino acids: CSVQKQGWTEAFF. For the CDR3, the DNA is TGCAGCGTCCAAAAACAGGGTTGGACTGAAGCTTTCTTT.